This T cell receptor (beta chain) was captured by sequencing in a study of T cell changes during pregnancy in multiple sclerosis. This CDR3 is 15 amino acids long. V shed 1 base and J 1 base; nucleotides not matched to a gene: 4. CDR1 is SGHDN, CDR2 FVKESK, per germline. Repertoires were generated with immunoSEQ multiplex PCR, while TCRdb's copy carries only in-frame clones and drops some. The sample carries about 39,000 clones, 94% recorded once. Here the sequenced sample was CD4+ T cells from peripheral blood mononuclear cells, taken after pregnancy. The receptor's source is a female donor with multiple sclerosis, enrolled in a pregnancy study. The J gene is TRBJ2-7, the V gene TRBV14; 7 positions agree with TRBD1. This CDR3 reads CASSQGQGVSYEQYF. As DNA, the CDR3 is TGTGCCAGCAGCCAAGGACAGGGAGTGTCCTACGAGCAGTACTTC.